Listed below are T cell receptor beta chains from one sample, sequenced in a study of blood T cell repertoires in COVID-19. The method was immunoSEQ multiplex PCR; TCRdb's version includes in-frame clones alone and lacks a portion of them. The data hold roughly 76,000 clones, with approximately 88% observed a single time. The sample taken for sequencing was peripheral blood. The receptor source for this set is a man aged 25 to 40 with acute or convalescent COVID-19. Both conserved end residues are part of each CDR3. A D gene is named only where the DNA matches it firmly. Size is omitted from some rows. Given values are once, few, many or a class for expanded clones.

D gene	clone size	V gene	J gene	CDR3 protein	CDR3 DNA
TRBD1	once	TRBV11-2	TRBJ1-5	CASSRTGTDQPQHF	TGTGCCAGCAGTCGGACAGGTACCGATCAGCCCCAGCATTTT
-	-	TRBV10-3	TRBJ2-3	CAISGASSTDTQYF	TGTGCCATCAGTGGGGCGTCCAGCACAGATACGCAGTATTTT
-	-	TRBV7-9	TRBJ2-7	CASSLGSRLTSSEQYF	TGTGCCAGCAGCTTAGGCAGCAGGCTAACTTCCTCCGAGCAGTACTTC
-	-	TRBV6-5	TRBJ2-7	CASIDSPGVSYEQYF	TGTGCCAGCATCGACAGCCCTGGGGTCTCCTACGAGCAGTACTTC
-	-	TRBV5-1	TRBJ2-3	CASRSTGSTDTQYF	TGCGCCAGCAGGTCCACGGGTAGCACAGATACGCAGTATTTT
TRBD1	-	TRBV6-5	TRBJ2-5	CASSRTGPRETQYF	TGTGCCAGCAGTCGGACAGGGCCGCGAGAGACCCAGTACTTC
TRBD1	-	TRBV18	TRBJ1-2	CASSPPEAGGARGYTF	TGTGCCAGCTCACCACCGGAGGCAGGGGGCGCTCGGGGCTACACCTTC
TRBD1	-	TRBV5-1	TRBJ2-7	CASSLAGTGAYEQYF	TGCGCCAGCAGTTTAGCCGGGACAGGGGCTTACGAGCAGTACTTC
TRBD2	-	TRBV7-2	TRBJ2-1	CASSLVYRLAGGGNEQFF	TGTGCCAGCAGCTTAGTGTATAGGCTAGCGGGAGGGGGCAATGAGCAGTTCTTC
-	once	TRBV20-1	TRBJ2-7	CSASWPGVLNEQYF	TGCAGTGCTAGTTGGCCGGGAGTCCTCAACGAGCAGTACTTC
-	-	TRBV7-2	TRBJ1-2	CASSLGGVKGYTF	TGTGCCAGCAGCTTAGGGGGAGTGAAGGGCTACACCTTC
-	-	TRBV4-1	TRBJ1-5	CASSQGYRQDSNQPQHF	TGCGCCAGCAGCCAGGGGTATAGACAGGATTCAAATCAGCCCCAGCATTTT
-	-	TRBV30	TRBJ2-7	CAWSLVSGSYEQYF	TGTGCCTGGAGTCTAGTCTCGGGATCCTACGAGCAGTACTTC
-	-	TRBV28	TRBJ1-4	CASVRGSEKLFF	TGTGCCAGCGTTCGGGGAAGTGAAAAACTGTTTTTT
-	-	TRBV19	TRBJ1-4	CASSDQEGEKLFF	TGTGCCAGTAGTGACCAAGAGGGTGAAAAACTGTTTTTT
-	-	TRBV7-3	TRBJ1-3	CASRWPGTIYF	TGTGCCAGCAGATGGCCAGGGACCATATATTTT
TRBD2	-	TRBV29-1	TRBJ2-1	CSALAGGTHEQFF	TGCAGCGCCCTAGCGGGCGGCACCCATGAGCAGTTCTTC
-	-	TRBV28	TRBJ2-7	CASSSPGHPISYEQYF	TGTGCCAGCAGTTCACCGGGACACCCTATCTCCTACGAGCAGTACTTC
TRBD1	-	TRBV27	TRBJ2-5	CASSSQDRFRETQYF	TGTGCCAGCAGTTCCCAGGACAGGTTCCGGGAGACCCAGTACTTC
-	-	TRBV7-9	TRBJ2-7	CASSLAAASEQYF	TGTGCCAGCAGCTTAGCGGCCGCCAGCGAGCAGTACTTC
TRBD1	-	TRBV6-5	TRBJ1-5	CASRPTGAGNQPQHF	TGTGCCAGCAGACCCACAGGGGCCGGCAATCAGCCCCAGCATTTT
-	-	TRBV27	TRBJ1-2	CASSSPGGYTF	TGTGCCAGCAGCTCTCCGGGAGGCTACACCTTC
TRBD1	-	TRBV5-1	TRBJ2-3	CASSSINGQVVTDTQYF	TGCGCCAGCAGCTCGATAAACGGACAGGTGGTCACAGATACGCAGTATTTT
-	-	TRBV3-1/TRBV3-2	TRBJ2-7	CASSQGSWSLGYEQYF	TGTGCCAGCAGCCAAGGATCCTGGTCCCTCGGCTACGAGCAGTACTTC
-	-	TRBV28	TRBJ2-3	CASSLAGPEDTQYF	TGTGCCAGCAGTTTGGCGGGACCCGAAGATACGCAGTATTTT
TRBD1	-	TRBV4-1	TRBJ1-1	CASSQGRGYAFF	TGCGCCAGCAGCCAGGGCAGGGGGTATGCTTTCTTT
-	-	TRBV27	TRBJ1-1	CASSWSTYTEAFF	TGTGCCAGCAGTTGGAGCACCTACACTGAAGCTTTCTTT
-	-	TRBV28	TRBJ2-5	CASSWAEETQYF	TGTGCCAGCAGTTGGGCAGAAGAGACCCAGTACTTC
TRBD1	-	TRBV14	TRBJ1-1	CASSLRDRVVNTEAFF	TGTGCCAGCAGCCTCCGGGACAGGGTTGTGAACACTGAAGCTTTCTTT
-	-	TRBV28	TRBJ1-3	CASSPGTYSGNTIYF	TGTGCCAGCAGCCCCGGGACTTACTCTGGAAACACCATATATTTT
TRBD2	few	TRBV4-1	TRBJ2-5	CASSPQGGTSQETQYF	TGCGCCAGCAGCCCTCAGGGCGGGACTAGTCAAGAGACCCAGTACTTC
-	once	TRBV6-6	TRBJ2-6	CATAVTSGANVLTF	TGTGCCACCGCGGTGACCTCTGGGGCCAACGTCCTGACTTTC
TRBD2	-	TRBV11-2	TRBJ2-5	CASRPGRGRLGETQYF	TGTGCCAGCCGCCCGGGGAGGGGCCGTCTCGGGGAGACCCAGTACTTC